A single sample gave rise to the 12 T cell receptor beta chains below, sequenced in a study of T cells in women clearing cervical HPV infection. Method: immunoSEQ multiplex PCR; TCRdb's copy keeps in-frame clones and lacks some. This repertoire includes approximately 34,000 clones. The material sequenced was blood buffy coat. All receptors derive from a woman between 18 and 70 years old with a cervical HPV16 infection that either progressed to CIN3+ or cleared (not recorded which).

Comments on this clone: The read stops 3 residues short of the end of the CDR3; the missing end is completed from the germline J gene. The rearrangement uses TRBV2 and TRBJ1-4; TRBD1 agrees at 11 bases. The CDR3 covers 13 residues. After removal of 9 bases from V and 7 bases from J, the junction contained 4 bases not matched to a gene. The V gene's germline CDR1 is SNHLY and CDR2 FYNNEI. CDR3 in amino acids: CASSGTGGEKLFF. The CDR3 bases that were read are TGTGCCAGTTCCGGGACAGGGGGTGAAAAA.

With regard to this clone: Read data end 3 residues before the CDR3 end; the end is taken from the germline J gene. The gene calls are TRBV7-9 and TRBJ2-4, with 7 bases that match TRBD1. In germline, CDR1 is SEHNR, CDR2 FQNEAQ (reference sequence). The CDR3 runs 13 residues. The sequenced CDR3 bases are TGTGCCAGCAGCCTAACAGGGGACCATGGT. Protein: CASSLTGDHG. The whole CDR3 protein reads CASSLTGDHGQYF.

The sequenced part of the CDR3 DNA is TGTGCCAGCAGATTCGTCGGGGGGGCCGGGGAG. It specifies CASRFVGGAGE. In full, the CDR3 reads CASRFVGGAGELFF. The rearrangement uses TRBV7-8 and TRBJ2-2, with 8 bases lining up with TRBD2. The sequence runs out 3 residues before the end of the CDR3; the remainder is reconstructed from the germline J gene. CDR1 and CDR2 (germline): SGHVS, FQNEAQ. The CDR3 totals 14 residues. The ends lost 6 bases at V and 6 bases at J; junction bases unmatched: 6. Full variable domain (missing parts from reference TRBV7-8 and TRBJ2-2): GAGVSQSPRYKVAKRGQDVALRCDPISGHVSLFWYQQALGQGPEFLTYFQNEAQLDKSGLPSDRFFAERPEGSVSTLKIQRTQQEDSAVYLCASRFVGGAGELFFGEGSRLTVL.

A word on this clone: The CDR3 extends 3 residues past the end of the read, so its final part is completed from the germline J gene. V usage is TRBV5-4 and J usage is TRBJ2-7; 7 nucleotides agree with TRBD1. Looked up from germline, CDR1 is SGHNT and CDR2 is YYREEE (reference sequence). Germline trimming cut 6 bases from V and 3 bases from J; bases unmatched to any gene: 9. CDR3 length equals 14 residues. CDR3 DNA, as far as it was read: TGTGCCAGCACCATAGACAGGGTCAGCTACGAG. Its translation: CASTIDRVSYE. The complete CDR3 reads CASTIDRVSYEQYF.

In the case of this clone: The missing CDR3 end, 3 residues past where the read stops, is filled in from the germline J gene. V is TRBV6-4 and J is TRBJ2-2; D remains unclear. Germline values: CDR1 MRHNA, CDR2 SNTAGT. Trimming pared 5 bases from V and 0 bases from J, leaving 4 bases between. The CDR3 extends over 13 amino acids. CDR3 amino acids: CASSPSNTGELFF. Incomplete CDR3 DNA: TGTGCCAGCAGTCCGTCGAACACCGGGGAG.

A remark on this clone: The read is 3 residues too short to cover the CDR3 end, so that end is filled in from the germline J gene. The chain carries TRBV7-6 and TRBJ1-2; perhaps TRBD1 as D (5 bases). The V and J ends lost 5 bases and 4 bases respectively, with 8 bases between them. In germline, CDR1 is SGHVS, CDR2 FNYEAQ. This CDR3 comprises 12 residues. The chain's CDR3 is CASSAQGYGYTF. The CDR3 DNA, read in part, is TGTGCCAGCAGCGCCCAGGGCTATGGC.

Regarding this clone: The CDR3 end is not reached by the read, which stops 3 residues before it; the germline J gene fills it in. J is TRBJ2-7 and V is TRBV5-1; weak D call: TRBD1 (6 bases). V was shortened by 0 bases and J by 2 bases, with 15 bases between the two germline ends. Germline lookup yields CDR1 SGHRS and CDR2 YFSETQ. The CDR3 loop spans 16 amino acids. The sequenced part of the CDR3 DNA is TGCGCCAGCAGCTTGGCCGGACAGTATACAACCTACGAG. As protein: CASSLAGQYTTYE. The full-length CDR3 reads as CASSLAGQYTTYEQYF. Using reference TRBV5-1 and TRBJ2-7 for the parts outside the CDR3, the full variable domain is KAGVTQTPRYLIKTRGQQVTLSCSPISGHRSVSWYQQTPGQGLQFLFEYFSETQRNKGNFPGRFSGRQFSNSRSEMNVSTLELGDSALYLCASSLAGQYTTYEQYFGPGTRLTVT.

A remark on this clone: The read is 3 residues too short to cover the CDR3 end, so that end is filled in from the germline J gene. The chain couples TRBV5-1 to TRBJ2-2; 7 bases are shared with TRBD1. Germline V gene lookup returns CDR1 SGHRS and CDR2 YFSETQ. CDR3 length equals 16 residues. This chain's CDR3 is CASSTGTDSYNSPLFF. The sequenced CDR3 bases are TGCGCCAGCAGCACCGGGACAGACTCCTATAATTCACCG.

Turning to this clone: Read sequence stops 3 residues before the CDR3 end, and the germline J gene provides the missing end. The V call is TRBV19, the J call TRBJ2-1; 12 bases map to TRBD2. CDR1 is LNHDA, CDR2 SQIVND, per germline (reference sequence). V lost 5 bases, J lost 2 bases, and 4 bases stayed unmatched. The CDR3 is 16 amino acids. This chain's CDR3 is CASSRTSGDAYNEQFF. Partial CDR3 DNA: TGTGCCAGTAGTCGGACTAGCGGGGACGCCTACAATGAG.

Notes on this clone: The read comes to an end 3 residues before the CDR3 does, leaving the germline J gene to fill in the end. The chain couples TRBV30 to TRBJ2-4; D is possibly TRBD1 (6 bases). CDR3 length: 12 amino acids. CDR1 and CDR2 from the germline V gene are GTSNPN and SVGIG (reference sequence). CDR3 sequence reads: CAWSVTGYGQYF. The CDR3 DNA, read in part, is TGTGCCTGGAGTGTGACAGGCTATGGT. Combining the CDR3 with reference TRBV30 and TRBJ2-4 gives the whole variable domain SQTIHQWPATLVQPVGSPLSLECTVEGTSNPNLYWYRQAAGRGLQLLFYSVGIGQISSEVPQNLSASRPQDRQFILSSKKLLLSDSGFYLCAWSVTGYGQYFGAGTRLSVL.

Notes on this clone: The read terminates 3 residues before the CDR3 end, so the remaining end is supplied by the germline J gene. This chain connects TRBV5-1 to TRBJ2-1, with D tentatively TRBD1 (6 bases). This CDR3 comprises 14 residues. Per the germline V gene, CDR1 is SGHRS and CDR2 is YFSETQ. The V end lost 2 bases, the J end lost 6 bases, and 12 bases lay between the germline ends. The part of the CDR3 DNA that was read is TGCGCCAGCAGCTTACTACCCAGGGGCAATGAG. Its translation is CASSLLPRGNE. The whole CDR3 sequence reads CASSLLPRGNEQFF. Full variable domain (outside the CDR3, taken from reference TRBV5-1 and TRBJ2-1): KAGVTQTPRYLIKTRGQQVTLSCSPISGHRSVSWYQQTPGQGLQFLFEYFSETQRNKGNFPGRFSGRQFSNSRSEMNVSTLELGDSALYLCASSLLPRGNEQFFGPGTRLTVL.

Points on this clone: The read ends 3 residues before the CDR3 terminus; that terminus is restored from the germline J gene. The chain carries TRBV5-5 and TRBJ2-1; D remains ambiguous. The CDR3 is made up of 12 amino acids. Trimming took 2 bases from V and 5 from J, leaving 5 bases between them. Germline CDR1 and CDR2: SGHKS and YYEKEE (reference sequence). CDR3 DNA, as far as it was read: TGTGCCAGCAGCTTTCCTGACAATGAG. Encoded protein: CASSFPDNE. The whole CDR3 sequence is CASSFPDNEQFF.